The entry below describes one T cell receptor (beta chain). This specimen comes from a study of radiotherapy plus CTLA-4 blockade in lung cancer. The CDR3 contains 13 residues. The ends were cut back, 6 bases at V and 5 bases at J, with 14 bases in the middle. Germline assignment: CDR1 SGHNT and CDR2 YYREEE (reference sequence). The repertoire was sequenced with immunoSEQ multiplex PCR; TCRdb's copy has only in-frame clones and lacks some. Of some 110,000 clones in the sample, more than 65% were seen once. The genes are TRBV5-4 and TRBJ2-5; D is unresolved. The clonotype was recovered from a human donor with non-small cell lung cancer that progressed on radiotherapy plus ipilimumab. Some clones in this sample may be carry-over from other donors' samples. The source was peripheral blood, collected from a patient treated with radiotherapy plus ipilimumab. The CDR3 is CASTFESSETQYF. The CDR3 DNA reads TGTGCCAGCACCTTCGAGAGTTCTGAGACCCAGTACTTC. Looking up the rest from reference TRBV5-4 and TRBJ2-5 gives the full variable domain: ETGVTQSPTHLIKTRGQQVTLRCSSQSGHNTVSWYQQALGQGPQFIFQYYREEENGRGNFPPRFSGLQFPNYSSELNVNALELDDSALYLCASTFESSETQYFGPGTRLLVL.